This T cell receptor (beta chain) was captured in a study of TIL therapy for anti-PD-1-resistant metastatic lung cancer. Across the study: Median tumor PD-L1 proportion score was roughly 5.9%. Tumors carried a median roughly 1.5 non-synonymous mutations per megabase.

The sample's time point: pre-treatment sample, taken before nivolumab and TIL therapy. Most excised metastases sampled were pleural nodules or supraclavicular lymph nodes. Sequencing used immunoSEQ v3. Assay used: immunoSEQ multiplex PCR; TCRdb lists only in-frame clones, some missing. The data hold around 100,000 clones, with around three fifths observed a single time. V shed 4 bases and J shed 0 bases, with 11 bases lying between them. The germline CDR1 and CDR2 sequences are SGHNT and YYREEE (reference sequence). The CDR3 covers 15 residues. This clone has a single count. The specimen was tumor tissue, collected at baseline. The source of this sequence is a person aged 25-85 years with non-small cell lung cancer. The chain combines TRBV5-4 with TRBJ2-1; the D call may be TRBD1 or TRBD2 (5 bases each). CDR3 nucleotides: TGTGCCAGCAGCCAGGGACGTGACTCCTACAATGAGCAGTTCTTC. Residues: CASSQGRDSYNEQFF.